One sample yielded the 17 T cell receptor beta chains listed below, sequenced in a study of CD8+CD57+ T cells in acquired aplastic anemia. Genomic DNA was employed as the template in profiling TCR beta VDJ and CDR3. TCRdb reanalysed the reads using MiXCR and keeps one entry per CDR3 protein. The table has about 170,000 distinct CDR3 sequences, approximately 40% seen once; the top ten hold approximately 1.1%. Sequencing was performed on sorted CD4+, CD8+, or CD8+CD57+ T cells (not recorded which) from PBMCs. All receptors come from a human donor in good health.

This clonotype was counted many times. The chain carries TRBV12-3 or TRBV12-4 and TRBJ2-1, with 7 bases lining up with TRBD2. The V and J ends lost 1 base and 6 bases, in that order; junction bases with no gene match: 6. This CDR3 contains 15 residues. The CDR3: CASSLGGRVFNEQFF. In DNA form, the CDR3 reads TGTGCCAGCAGTTTAGGCGGGAGAGTTTTCAATGAGCAGTTCTTC.

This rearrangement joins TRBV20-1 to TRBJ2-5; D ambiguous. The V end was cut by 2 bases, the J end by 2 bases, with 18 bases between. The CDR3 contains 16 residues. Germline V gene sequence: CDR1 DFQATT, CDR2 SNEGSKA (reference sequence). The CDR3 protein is CSARRGTRTSQETQYF. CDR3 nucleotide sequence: TGCAGTGCTAGAAGAGGCACGAGGACGTCACAAGAGACCCAGTACTTC.

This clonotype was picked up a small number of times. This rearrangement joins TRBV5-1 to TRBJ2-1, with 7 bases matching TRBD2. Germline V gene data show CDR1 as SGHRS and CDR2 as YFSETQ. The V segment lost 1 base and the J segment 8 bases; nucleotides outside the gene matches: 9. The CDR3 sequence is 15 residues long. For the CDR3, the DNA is TGCGCCAGCAGCTTGTTGGGACTATCAGTCGATGAGCAGTTCTTC. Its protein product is CASSLLGLSVDEQFF.

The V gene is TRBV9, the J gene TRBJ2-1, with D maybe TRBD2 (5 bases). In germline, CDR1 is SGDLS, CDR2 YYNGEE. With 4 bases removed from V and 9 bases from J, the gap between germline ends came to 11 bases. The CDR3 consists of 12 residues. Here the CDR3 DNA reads TGTGCCAGCAGCCCAAGCGGATTTGAGCAGTTCTTC. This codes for CASSPSGFEQFF.

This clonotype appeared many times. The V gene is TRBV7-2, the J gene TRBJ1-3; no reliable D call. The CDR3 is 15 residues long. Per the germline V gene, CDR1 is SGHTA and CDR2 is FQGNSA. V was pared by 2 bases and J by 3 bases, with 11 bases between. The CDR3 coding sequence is TGTGCCAGCAGCTTATTTGGGTCTGTTGGAAACACCATATATTTT. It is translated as CASSLFGSVGNTIYF.

CDR3 amino acids: CAISDWGELASYNEQFF. CDR3 bases: TGTGCCATCAGTGATTGGGGGGAACTTGCCTCCTACAATGAGCAGTTCTTC. This chain connects TRBV10-3 to TRBJ2-1, with D possibly TRBD2 on 6 matching bases. Looked up from germline, CDR1 is ENHRY and CDR2 is SYGVKD. The CDR3 is 17 amino acids. Trimming shortened V by 3 bases and J by 0 bases, and 15 bases separated the two germline ends.

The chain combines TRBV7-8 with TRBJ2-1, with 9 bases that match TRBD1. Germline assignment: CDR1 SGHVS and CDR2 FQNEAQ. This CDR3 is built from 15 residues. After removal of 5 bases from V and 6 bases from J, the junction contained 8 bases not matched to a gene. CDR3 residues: CASSGYRDRANEQFF. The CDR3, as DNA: TGTGCCAGCAGCGGGTACCGGGACAGGGCCAATGAGCAGTTCTTC.

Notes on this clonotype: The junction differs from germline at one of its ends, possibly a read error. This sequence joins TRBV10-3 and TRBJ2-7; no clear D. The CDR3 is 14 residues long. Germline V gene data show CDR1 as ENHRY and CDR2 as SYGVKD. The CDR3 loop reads CAISTAPTTYGQYF. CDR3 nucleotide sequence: TGTGCAATCAGTACTGCACCTACGACCTACGGGCAGTACTTC.

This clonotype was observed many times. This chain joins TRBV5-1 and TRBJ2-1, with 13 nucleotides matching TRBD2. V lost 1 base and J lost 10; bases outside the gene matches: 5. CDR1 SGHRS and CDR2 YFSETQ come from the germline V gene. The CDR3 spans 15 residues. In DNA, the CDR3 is TGCGCCAGCAGCTTGACTAGCGGGGGGGCGGGGGAGCAGTTCTTC. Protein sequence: CASSLTSGGAGEQFF.

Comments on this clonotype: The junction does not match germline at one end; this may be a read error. In nucleotides, the CDR3 is TGTGCCACCGCGGGACAGCAGAACACCGAAGCTTTCTTT. Translated: CATAGQQNTEAFF. The chain is built from TRBV10-3 and TRBJ1-1; 7 bases agree with TRBD1. The germline V gene encodes CDR1 ENHRY and CDR2 SYGVKD. This CDR3 is 13 amino acids long.

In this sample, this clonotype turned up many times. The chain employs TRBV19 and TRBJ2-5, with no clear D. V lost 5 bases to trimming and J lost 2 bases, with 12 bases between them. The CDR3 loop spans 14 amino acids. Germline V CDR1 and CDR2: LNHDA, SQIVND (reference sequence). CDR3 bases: TGTGCCAGTAGTCGCGGCGGATTACAAGAGACCCAGTACTTC. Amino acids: CASSRGGLQETQYF.

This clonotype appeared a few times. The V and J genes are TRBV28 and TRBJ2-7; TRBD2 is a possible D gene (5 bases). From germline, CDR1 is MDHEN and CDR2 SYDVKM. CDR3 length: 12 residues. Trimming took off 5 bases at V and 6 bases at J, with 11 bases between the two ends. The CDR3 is CASSRRTFEQYF. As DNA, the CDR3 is TGTGCCAGCAGTCGTAGGACTTTCGAGCAGTACTTC.

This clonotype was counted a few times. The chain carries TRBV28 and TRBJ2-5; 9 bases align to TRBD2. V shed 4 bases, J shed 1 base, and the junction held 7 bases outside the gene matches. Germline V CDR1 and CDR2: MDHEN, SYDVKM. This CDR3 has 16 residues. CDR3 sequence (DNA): TGTGCCAGCAGTTCCGCCAGAGCGGGAGGCCAAGAGACCCAGTACTTC. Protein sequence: CASSSARAGGQETQYF.

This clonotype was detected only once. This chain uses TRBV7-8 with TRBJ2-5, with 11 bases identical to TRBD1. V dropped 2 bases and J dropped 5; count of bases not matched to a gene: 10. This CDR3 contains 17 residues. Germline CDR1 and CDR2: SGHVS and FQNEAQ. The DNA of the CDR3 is TGTGCCAGCAGCTTACCTCTCGGACAGGGGGCGGGGGAGACCCAGTACTTC. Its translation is CASSLPLGQGAGETQYF.

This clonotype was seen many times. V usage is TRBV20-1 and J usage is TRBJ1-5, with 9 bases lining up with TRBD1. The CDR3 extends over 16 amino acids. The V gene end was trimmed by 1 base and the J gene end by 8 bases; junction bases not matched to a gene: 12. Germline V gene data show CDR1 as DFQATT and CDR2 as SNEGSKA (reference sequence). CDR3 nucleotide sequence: TGCAGTGCTAGAGCGGGGGGACAGGGTGCCCCGGAGCCCCAGCATTTT. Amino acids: CSARAGGQGAPEPQHF.

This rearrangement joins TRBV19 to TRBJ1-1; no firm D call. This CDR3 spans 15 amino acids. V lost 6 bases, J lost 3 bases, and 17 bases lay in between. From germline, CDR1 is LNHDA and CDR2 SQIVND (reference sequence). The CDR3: CASRTTRRADTEAFF. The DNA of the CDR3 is TGTGCCAGTAGAACTACGAGACGGGCGGACACTGAAGCTTTCTTT.

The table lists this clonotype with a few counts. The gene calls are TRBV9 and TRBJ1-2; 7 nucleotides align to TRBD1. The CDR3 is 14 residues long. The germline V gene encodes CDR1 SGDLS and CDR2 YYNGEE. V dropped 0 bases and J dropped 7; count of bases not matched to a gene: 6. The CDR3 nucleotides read TGTGCCAGCAGCGTAGCAGGGGGAGAGGGTGGCTACACCTTC. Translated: CASSVAGGEGGYTF.